The rows below give T cell receptor beta chains drawn from one sample of a study of cytotoxic CD8 clonotypes in ibrutinib-treated CLL. Repertoires were generated with immunoSEQ multiplex PCR, while TCRdb's copy carries only in-frame clones and drops some. The profile shows hundreds of thousands of clones, around four fifths of them singletons. Here the sequenced sample was PBMCs, taken before ibrutinib treatment. The receptors were sampled from a human donor with chronic lymphocytic leukemia. CDR3s include the opening cysteine and the closing phenylalanine or tryptophan. The D gene is left open where the match is weak. Not all rows give a size; the values are once, few, many and, for expanded clones, a class.

d_gene,v_gene,j_gene,abundance,CDR3aa,CDR3nt
NA,TRBV20-1,TRBJ1-2,NA,CTGGGFGYTF,TGCACCGGGGGAGGGTTTGGCTACACCTTC
TRBD2,TRBV27,TRBJ2-3,NA,CASSRLGLAGGRTDTQYF,TGTGCCAGCAGTCGACTGGGGCTAGCGGGAGGCCGCACAGATACGCAGTATTTT
TRBD1,TRBV27,TRBJ2-5,NA,CASSGWTGGIQETQYF,TGTGCCAGCAGTGGCTGGACAGGGGGCATACAAGAGACCCAGTACTTC
NA,TRBV2,TRBJ1-1,few,CASRASSTEAFF,TGTGCCAGCAGAGCCTCCTCCACTGAAGCTTTCTTT
TRBD2,TRBV7-8,TRBJ2-3,NA,CASSSLAGVEGDTQYF,TGTGCCAGCAGCTCCCTAGCGGGAGTGGAGGGAGATACGCAGTATTTT
NA,TRBV5-6,TRBJ2-3,NA,CASSKPGHRSTDTQYF,TGTGCCAGCAGCAAACCGGGACACCGAAGCACAGATACGCAGTATTTT
NA,TRBV6-5,TRBJ1-1,many,CASSYTQSSTEAFF,TGTGCCAGCAGTTATACTCAATCGAGCACTGAAGCTTTCTTT
TRBD2,TRBV4-1,TRBJ2-5,NA,CASSQHTSGRGVAETQYF,TGCGCCAGCAGCCAACATACTAGCGGGAGGGGGGTTGCGGAGACCCAGTACTTC
NA,TRBV29-1,TRBJ2-3,NA,CSHSPHTDTQYF,TGCAGCCACTCCCCCCACACAGATACGCAGTATTTT
TRBD2,TRBV7-6,TRBJ2-7,few,CASSLEGSGGPGQYF,TGTGCCAGCAGCTTAGAAGGTAGCGGGGGACCGGGGCAGTACTTC
TRBD1,TRBV19,TRBJ1-1,NA,CASRGTVNTEAFF,TGTGCCAGTAGGGGGACAGTGAACACTGAAGCTTTCTTT
NA,TRBV7-2,TRBJ2-7,NA,CASSTQYEQYF,TGTGCCAGCAGCACACAATACGAGCAGTACTTC
TRBD1,TRBV19,TRBJ2-4,NA,CASSPGQSWNIQYF,TGTGCCAGTAGTCCGGGACAGAGTTGGAACATTCAGTACTTC
NA,TRBV7-9,TRBJ2-5,NA,CASSPIGQPQETQYF,TGTGCCAGCAGCCCAATAGGACAGCCACAAGAGACCCAGTACTTC
NA,TRBV28,TRBJ1-4,NA,CASSLRSGGEKLFF,TGTGCCAGCAGTTTACGTTCGGGGGGTGAAAAACTGTTTTTT
NA,TRBV29-1,TRBJ1-1,NA,CSVVNRLNTEAFF,TGCAGCGTTGTTAACAGGCTGAACACTGAAGCTTTCTTT
NA,TRBV7-2,TRBJ2-7,once,CASSFGPAYEQYF,TGTGCCAGCAGCTTCGGACCTGCCTACGAGCAGTACTTC
NA,TRBV29-1,TRBJ2-1,few,CSAGLLDEQFF,TGCAGCGCGGGCCTACTCGATGAGCAGTTCTTC
NA,TRBV7-3,TRBJ2-7,NA,CASSPGHYEQYF,TGTGCCAGCAGCCCAGGACACTACGAGCAGTACTTC
NA,TRBV7-2,TRBJ2-1,NA,CASSQGTPGEQFF,TGCGCCAGCAGCCAAGGGACTCCCGGGGAGCAGTTCTTC
NA,TRBV5-1,TRBJ2-5,NA,CASSLGSRGETQYF,TGCGCCAGCAGCTTGGGCAGCCGAGGGGAGACCCAGTACTTC
TRBD2,TRBV15,TRBJ2-7,NA,CATSRDLGRAYEQYF,TGTGCCACCAGCAGAGATTTAGGGAGGGCTTACGAGCAGTACTTC
NA,TRBV29-1,TRBJ2-7,once,CSVEEGREQYF,TGCAGCGTTGAAGAAGGAAGAGAGCAGTACTTC
NA,TRBV5-1,TRBJ1-1,NA,CASSLHPSDSSNTEAFF,TGCGCCAGCAGCCTACACCCATCGGACAGCAGTAACACTGAAGCTTTCTTT
NA,TRBV19,TRBJ1-4,NA,CASSRRSYLGTNEKLFF,TGTGCCAGTAGTCGCCGAAGTTATTTGGGTACTAATGAAAAACTGTTTTTT
TRBD1,TRBV19,TRBJ2-7,NA,CASSNPGQKYEQYF,TGTGCCAGTAGTAACCCGGGACAGAAATACGAGCAGTACTTC
TRBD1,TRBV7-9,TRBJ2-7,NA,CASSLASGTDSYEQYF,TGTGCCAGCAGCTTAGCCTCCGGGACAGACTCCTACGAGCAGTACTTC
TRBD1,TRBV29-1,TRBJ2-7,NA,CSVAKTGGYDEQYF,TGCAGCGTAGCCAAGACAGGGGGATACGACGAGCAGTACTTC
NA,TRBV11-2,TRBJ2-5,NA,CASSGGPPRPETQYF,TGTGCCAGCAGCGGCGGGCCCCCGCGCCCAGAGACCCAGTACTTC